Following are 2 T cell receptor beta chains from one sample sequenced in a study of T cell responses to AZD1222 COVID-19 vaccine. Sequenced by immunoSEQ multiplex PCR; TCRdb stores in-frame clones only, minus some. The repertoire holds about 100,000 clones, with approximately 90% as singletons. The specimen comprised peripheral blood, sampled 28 days after the second AZD1222 dose. These receptor sequences come from an adult who received the AZD1222 COVID-19 vaccine.

The chain links TRBV7-8 to TRBJ2-7; perhaps D is TRBD1 or TRBD2 (5 bases each). The CDR3 runs 14 residues. The ends were cut back, 6 bases at V and 6 bases at J, with 18 bases in the middle. The germline V gene has CDR1 SGHVS and CDR2 FQNEAQ. The CDR3 reads CASSFSGTGIEQYF. In nucleotides, the CDR3 is TGTGCCAGCAGTTTTTCCGGGACGGGGATCGAGCAGTACTTC.

The gene calls are TRBV9 and TRBJ1-1; TRBD1 matches 9 bases. CDR1 SGDLS and CDR2 YYNGEE come from the germline V gene. With V trimmed by 0 bases and J by 3 bases, 6 bases remained unmatched. CDR3 length equals 16 residues. In DNA form, the CDR3 reads TGTGCCAGCAGCGTAGGGACAGGGGTTATGGACACTGAAGCTTTCTTT. This encodes CASSVGTGVMDTEAFF.